This entry concerns a single T cell receptor (beta chain). Repertoires were generated with immunoSEQ multiplex PCR, while TCRdb's copy carries only in-frame clones and drops some. Seen here are more than 75,000 clones, 80% to 95% observed once, and the top ten hold more than 0.25%. This record belongs to a study of technical replicates of blood from a few donors. The receptor comes from a human donor in good health. The sequenced sample consisted of T cells isolated from PBMCs.

The CDR3 DNA sequence: TGTGCCAGCAGTTCTTGGACAGGCGGCGACGAGCAGTACTTC. Protein product: CASSSWTGGDEQYF. The gene calls are TRBV11-2 and TRBJ2-7; 7 nucleotides agree with TRBD1. Germline values: CDR1 SGHAT, CDR2 FQNNGV. Germline trimming cut 6 bases from V and 5 bases from J; bases unmatched to any gene: 10. The CDR3 runs 14 residues.